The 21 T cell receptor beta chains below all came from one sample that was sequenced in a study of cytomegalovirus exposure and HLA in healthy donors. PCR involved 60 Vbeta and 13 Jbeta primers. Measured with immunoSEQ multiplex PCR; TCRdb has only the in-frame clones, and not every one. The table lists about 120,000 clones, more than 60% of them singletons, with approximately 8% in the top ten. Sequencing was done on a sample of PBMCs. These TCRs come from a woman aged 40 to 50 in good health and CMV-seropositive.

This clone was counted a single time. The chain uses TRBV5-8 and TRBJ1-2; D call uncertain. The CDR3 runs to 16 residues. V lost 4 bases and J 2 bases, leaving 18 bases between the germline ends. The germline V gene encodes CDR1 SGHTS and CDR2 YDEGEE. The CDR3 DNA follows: TGTGCCAGCAGCATGCTGCCCGGACGGGGAAACTATGGCTACACCTTC. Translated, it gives CASSMLPGRGNYGYTF.

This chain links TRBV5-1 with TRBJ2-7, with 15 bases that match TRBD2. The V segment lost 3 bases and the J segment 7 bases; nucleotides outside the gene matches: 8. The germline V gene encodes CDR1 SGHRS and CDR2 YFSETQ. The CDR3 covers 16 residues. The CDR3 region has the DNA TGCGCCAGCAGCTCCGAGGGACTAGCGGGAGGCTGGGAGCAGTACTTC. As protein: CASSSEGLAGGWEQYF.

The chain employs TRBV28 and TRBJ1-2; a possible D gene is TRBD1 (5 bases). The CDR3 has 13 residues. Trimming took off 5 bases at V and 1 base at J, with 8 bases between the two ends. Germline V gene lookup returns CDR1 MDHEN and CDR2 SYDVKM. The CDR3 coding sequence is TGTGCCAGCAGTATAGACAGTAACTATGGCTACACCTTC. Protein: CASSIDSNYGYTF.

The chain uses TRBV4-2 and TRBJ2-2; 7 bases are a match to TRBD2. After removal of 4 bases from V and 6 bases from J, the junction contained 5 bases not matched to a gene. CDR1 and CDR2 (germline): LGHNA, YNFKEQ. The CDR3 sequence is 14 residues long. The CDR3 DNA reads TGTGCCAGCAGCCCTCGGGACTATGCCGGGGAGCTGTTTTTT. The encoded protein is CASSPRDYAGELFF.

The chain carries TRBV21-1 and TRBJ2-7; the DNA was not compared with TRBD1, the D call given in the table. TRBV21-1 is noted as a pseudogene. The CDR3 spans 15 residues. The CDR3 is CASSKCQGAPYEQYF. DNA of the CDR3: TGTGCCAGCAGCAAATGCCAGGGGGCGCCCTACGAGCAGTACTTC.

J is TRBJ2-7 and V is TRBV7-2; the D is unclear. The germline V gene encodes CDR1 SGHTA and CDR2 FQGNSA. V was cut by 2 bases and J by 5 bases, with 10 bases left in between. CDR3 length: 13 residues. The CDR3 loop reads CASSLPWADEQYF. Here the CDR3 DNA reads TGTGCCAGCAGCTTACCGTGGGCTGACGAGCAGTACTTC.

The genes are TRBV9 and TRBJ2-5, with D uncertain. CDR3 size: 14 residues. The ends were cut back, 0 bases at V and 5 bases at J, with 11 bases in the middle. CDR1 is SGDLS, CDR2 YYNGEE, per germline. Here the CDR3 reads CASSVAGYPETQYF. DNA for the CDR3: TGTGCCAGCAGCGTAGCGGGTTACCCGGAGACCCAGTACTTC.

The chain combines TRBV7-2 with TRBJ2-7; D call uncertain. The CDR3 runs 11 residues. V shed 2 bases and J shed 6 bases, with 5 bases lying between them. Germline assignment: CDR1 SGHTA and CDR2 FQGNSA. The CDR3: CASSLRGEQYF. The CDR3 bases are TGTGCCAGCAGCTTAAGAGGCGAGCAGTACTTC. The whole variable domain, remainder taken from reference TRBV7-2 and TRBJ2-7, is GAGVSQSPSNKVTEKGKDVELRCDPISGHTALYWYRQSLGQGLEFLIYFQGNSAPDKSGLPSDRFSAERTGGSVSTLTIQRTQQEDSAVYLCASSLRGEQYFGPGTRLTVT.

CDR3 sequence: CASSYTGTSGGYEQFF. For the CDR3, the DNA is TGTGCCAGCAGTTACACCGGGACTAGCGGGGGGTATGAGCAGTTCTTC. V is TRBV6-5 and J is TRBJ2-1, with 15 bases matching TRBD2. Looked up from germline, CDR1 is MNHEY and CDR2 is SVGAGI. This CDR3 region has 16 residues. V dropped 2 bases and J dropped 8; count of bases not matched to a gene: 4.

CDR3 DNA: TGTGCCAGCAGCGACAGGGGCGGAACTGAAGCTTTCTTT. Translating it yields CASSDRGGTEAFF. The chain is built from TRBV2 and TRBJ1-1; 8 bases map to TRBD1. Losses at the gene ends were 6 bases for V and 5 bases for J; bases not matched to a gene: 5. The CDR3 runs 13 residues. The germline V gene has CDR1 SNHLY and CDR2 FYNNEI.

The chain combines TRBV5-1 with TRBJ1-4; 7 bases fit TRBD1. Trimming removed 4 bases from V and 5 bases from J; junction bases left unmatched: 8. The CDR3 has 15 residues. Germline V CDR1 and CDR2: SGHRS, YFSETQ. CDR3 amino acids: CASSRNRDSNEKLFF. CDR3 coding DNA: TGCGCCAGCAGCCGCAACCGGGACAGCAATGAAAAACTGTTTTTT.

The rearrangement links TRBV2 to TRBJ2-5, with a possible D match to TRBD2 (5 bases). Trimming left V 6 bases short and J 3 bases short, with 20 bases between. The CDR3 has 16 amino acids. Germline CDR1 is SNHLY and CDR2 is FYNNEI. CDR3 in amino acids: CASSETGLTAEETQYF. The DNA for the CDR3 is TGTGCCAGCAGCGAGACCGGACTGACGGCGGAAGAGACCCAGTACTTC. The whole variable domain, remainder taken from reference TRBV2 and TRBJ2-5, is EPEVTQTPSHQVTQMGQEVILRCVPISNHLYFYWYRQILGQKVEFLVSFYNNEISEKSEIFDDQFSVERPDGSNFTLKIRSTKLEDSAMYFCASSETGLTAEETQYFGPGTRLLVL.

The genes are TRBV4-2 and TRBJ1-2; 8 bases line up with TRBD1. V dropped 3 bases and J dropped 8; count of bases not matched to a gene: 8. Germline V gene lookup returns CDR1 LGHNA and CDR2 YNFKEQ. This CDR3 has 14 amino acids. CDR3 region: CASSQAGQGGGYTF. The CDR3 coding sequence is TGTGCCAGCAGCCAGGCCGGACAGGGAGGCGGCTACACCTTC.

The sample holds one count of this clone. CDR3 sequence: CASSPGQPGGTEAFF. The DNA of the CDR3 is TGCGCCAGCAGCCCGGGACAACCAGGCGGCACTGAAGCTTTCTTT. The genes are TRBV5-1 and TRBJ1-1, with D perhaps matching TRBD1 (6 bases). Germline V gives CDR1 SGHRS, CDR2 YFSETQ. V gave up 4 bases and J gave up 4 bases, with 17 bases separating them. The CDR3 has 15 amino acids.

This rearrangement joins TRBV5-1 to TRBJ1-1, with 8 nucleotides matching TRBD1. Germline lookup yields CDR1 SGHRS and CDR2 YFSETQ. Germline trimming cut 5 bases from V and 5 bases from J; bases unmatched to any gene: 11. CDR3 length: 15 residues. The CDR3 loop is CASRGLWTGWTEAFF. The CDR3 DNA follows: TGCGCCAGCAGGGGACTTTGGACAGGGTGGACTGAAGCTTTCTTT.

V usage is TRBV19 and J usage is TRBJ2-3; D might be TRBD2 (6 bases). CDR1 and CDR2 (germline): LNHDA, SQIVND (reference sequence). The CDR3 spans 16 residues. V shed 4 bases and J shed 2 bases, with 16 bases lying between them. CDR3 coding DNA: TGTGCCAGTAGTACACTTAGCGGCGGGGCCACAGATACGCAGTATTTT. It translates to CASSTLSGGATDTQYF. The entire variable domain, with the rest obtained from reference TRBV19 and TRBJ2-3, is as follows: DGGITQSPKYLFRKEGQNVTLSCEQNLNHDAMYWYRQDPGQGLRLIYYSQIVNDFQKGDIAEGYSVSREKKESFPLTVTSAQKNPTAFYLCASSTLSGGATDTQYFGPGTRLTVL.

The DNA for the CDR3 is TGTGCCAGCAACCTAGCGGGAGGGCCGGTAGGCAATGAGCAGTTCTTC. Residues: CASNLAGGPVGNEQFF. The J gene is TRBJ2-1, the V gene TRBV28, with 12 bases matching TRBD2. Losses at the gene ends were 7 bases for V and 6 bases for J; bases not matched to a gene: 10. The CDR3 is 16 residues long. Germline V lookup: CDR1 MDHEN, CDR2 SYDVKM.

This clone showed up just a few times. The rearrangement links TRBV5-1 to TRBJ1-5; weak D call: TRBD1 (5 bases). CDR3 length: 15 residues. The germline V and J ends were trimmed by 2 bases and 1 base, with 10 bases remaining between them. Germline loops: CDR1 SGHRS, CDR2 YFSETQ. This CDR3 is CASSFQGKSNQPQHF. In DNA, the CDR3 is TGCGCCAGCAGCTTCCAGGGTAAGAGCAATCAGCCCCAGCATTTT.

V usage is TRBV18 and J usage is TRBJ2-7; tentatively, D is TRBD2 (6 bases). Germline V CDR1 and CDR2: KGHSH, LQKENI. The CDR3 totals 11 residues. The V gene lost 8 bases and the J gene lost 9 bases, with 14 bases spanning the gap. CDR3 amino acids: CASPQQEGQYF. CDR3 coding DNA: TGTGCCAGCCCACAACAGGAGGGGCAGTACTTC.

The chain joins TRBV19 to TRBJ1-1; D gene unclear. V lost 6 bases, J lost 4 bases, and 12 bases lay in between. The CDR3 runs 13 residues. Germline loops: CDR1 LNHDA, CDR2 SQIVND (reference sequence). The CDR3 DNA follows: TGTGCCAGTAGCACAGACCGACGCACTGAAGCTTTCTTT. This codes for CASSTDRRTEAFF.

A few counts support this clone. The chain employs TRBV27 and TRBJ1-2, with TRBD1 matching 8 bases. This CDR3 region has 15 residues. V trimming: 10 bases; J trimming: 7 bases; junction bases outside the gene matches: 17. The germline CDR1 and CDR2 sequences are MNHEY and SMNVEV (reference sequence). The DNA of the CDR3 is TGTGCCAACCTCTCCGGTGACAGGGGATCATGTGGCTACACCTTC. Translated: CANLSGDRGSCGYTF.